These 28 T cell receptor beta chains were sequenced from one sample in a study of blood T cell repertoires in COVID-19. Profiled with immunoSEQ multiplex PCR; TCRdb holds only in-frame clones, not every one. Among around 200,000 clones listed, about nine tenths were seen once. Sequencing was done on a sample of peripheral blood. These TCRs come from a man aged 35-49 years with acute or convalescent COVID-19.

This rearrangement joins TRBV9 to TRBJ2-3, with a tentative D call TRBD2 (6 bases). CDR1 is SGDLS and CDR2 is YYNGEE in the germline V gene. CDR3 length equals 16 residues. The V end lost 1 base, the J end lost 1 base, and 13 bases lay between the germline ends. The CDR3 region is CASSVREGGGTDTQYF. CDR3 sequence (DNA): TGTGCCAGCAGCGTAAGGGAAGGCGGGGGCACAGATACGCAGTATTTT.

This sequence joins TRBV19 and TRBJ2-1, with 16 nucleotides matching TRBD2. J gave up 4 bases and V 3 bases, and 0 bases lay outside the gene matches. The germline V gene has CDR1 LNHDA and CDR2 SQIVND (reference sequence). This CDR3 has 16 amino acids. The CDR3 protein is CASSMGLAGGYNEQFF. Here the CDR3 DNA reads TGTGCCAGTAGTATGGGACTAGCGGGGGGGTACAATGAGCAGTTCTTC.

V and J are TRBV27 and TRBJ2-1; D not resolved. Germline loops: CDR1 MNHEY, CDR2 SMNVEV (reference sequence). CDR3 length equals 15 residues. Trimming removed 2 bases at V and 8 bases at J, with 16 bases between. CDR3 protein: CASSLAVAPPDEQFF. The CDR3, as DNA: TGTGCCAGCAGTTTAGCCGTGGCCCCTCCCGATGAGCAGTTCTTC.

The rearrangement uses TRBV5-8 and TRBJ2-7; 8 positions match TRBD2. Germline values: CDR1 SGHTS, CDR2 YDEGEE. The CDR3 is 15 residues long. With 3 bases clipped from V and 2 bases from J, the junction kept 7 bases outside the gene matches. The CDR3 bases are TGTGCCAGCAGCTACCTGGGCGGGGGGCCCTACGAGCAGTACTTC. Translation: CASSYLGGGPYEQYF.

This clone was detected only once. V usage is TRBV30 and J usage is TRBJ2-4; D remains ambiguous. In germline, CDR1 is GTSNPN, CDR2 SVGIG (reference sequence). Between the trimmed V and J ends, which lost 3 bases and 7 bases, there was a span of 7 bases. CDR3 length equals 11 residues. This chain's CDR3 is CAWSARNIQYF. The CDR3 DNA is TGTGCCTGGAGCGCACGGAACATTCAGTACTTC.

The chain carries TRBV4-3 and TRBJ1-1; a weak D match, TRBD1 (6 bases). CDR3 length: 15 amino acids. Germline V CDR1 and CDR2: LGHNA, YSLEER. V was shortened by 1 base and J by 5 bases, with 14 bases between the two germline ends. CDR3 sequence: CASSQVGALITEAFF. The CDR3 DNA is TGCGCCAGCAGCCAAGTGGGGGCCTTGATTACTGAAGCTTTCTTT.

J is TRBJ2-5 and V is TRBV25-1; a weak D match, TRBD1 (6 bases). There are 17 residues in the CDR3. The germline CDR1 and CDR2 sequences are MGHDK and SYGVNS. V dropped 0 bases and J dropped 4 bases, with 18 bases sitting between them. CDR3 sequence: CASSEYGGRGPIETQYF. The CDR3 region has the DNA TGTGCCAGCAGTGAATATGGGGGCAGGGGCCCGATAGAGACCCAGTACTTC.

The chain joins TRBV5-6 to TRBJ2-1, with 12 positions matching TRBD2. The CDR3 runs to 17 residues. The V gene's germline CDR1 is SGHDT and CDR2 YYEEEE. V shed 6 bases and J 6 bases; nucleotides not matched to a gene: 13. CDR3 loop: CASIFRLAGVLGNEQFF. The CDR3 bases are TGTGCCAGCATATTTAGACTAGCGGGGGTCCTCGGCAATGAGCAGTTCTTC.

This CDR3 is CASSRRDSLNTEAFF. The CDR3 DNA follows: TGTGCCAGTAGTAGACGGGACTCACTGAACACTGAAGCTTTCTTT. The chain has TRBV19 and TRBJ1-1; D is perhaps TRBD1 (5 bases). The CDR3 extends over 15 amino acids. Germline CDR1 is LNHDA and CDR2 is SQIVND (reference sequence). Trimming removed 4 bases from V and 0 bases from J, with 12 bases in between.

The rearrangement links TRBV6-6 to TRBJ2-2; maybe TRBD1 (5 bases). Germline V gene lookup returns CDR1 MNHNY and CDR2 SVGAGI (reference sequence). This CDR3 is built from 16 residues. The ends were cut back, 4 bases at V and 1 base at J, with 13 bases in the middle. CDR3 DNA: TGTGCCAGCAGTTCCACCATGACAGTGAACACCGGGGAGCTGTTTTTT. Its translation: CASSSTMTVNTGELFF.

This rearrangement joins TRBV7-2 to TRBJ2-3, with 9 bases matching TRBD1. This CDR3 is 15 amino acids long. Germline V gives CDR1 SGHTA, CDR2 FQGNSA. With 5 bases clipped from V and 6 bases from J, the junction kept 9 bases outside the gene matches. CDR3 sequence (DNA): TGTGCCAGCAGCCCCCGAGGACAGGGGACGGATACGCAGTATTTT. Protein sequence: CASSPRGQGTDTQYF.

In DNA form, the CDR3 reads TGTGCCAGCAGCTTACAGGGGGCCCGGGGCTATGGCTACACCTTC. Residues: CASSLQGARGYGYTF. The J gene is TRBJ1-2, the V gene TRBV11-2; TRBD1 matches at 8 bases. CDR3 size: 15 residues. V lost 2 bases, J lost 4 bases, and 6 bases stayed unmatched. Germline CDR1 is SGHAT and CDR2 is FQNNGV.

J is TRBJ2-5 and V is TRBV28; TRBD1 matches at 9 bases. This CDR3 is 14 amino acids long. The ends lost 4 bases at V and 4 bases at J; junction bases unmatched: 4. The germline V gene has CDR1 MDHEN and CDR2 SYDVKM. CDR3 nucleotide sequence: TGTGCCAGCAGTTACAGGGGGCGTAGAGAGACCCAGTACTTC. This codes for CASSYRGRRETQYF.

J is TRBJ1-1 and V is TRBV5-5; D is unresolved. The V end was cut by 1 base, the J end by 2 bases, with 12 bases between. In germline, CDR1 is SGHKS, CDR2 YYEKEE (reference sequence). This CDR3 spans 15 amino acids. The CDR3: CASSLIPSTNTEAFF. CDR3 coding DNA: TGTGCCAGCAGCTTGATCCCCTCCACAAACACTGAAGCTTTCTTT. The full variable domain, its missing parts supplied by reference TRBV5-5 and TRBJ1-1, is DAGVTQSPTHLIKTRGQQVTLRCSPISGHKSVSWYQQVLGQGPQFIFQYYEKEERGRGNFPDRFSARQFPNYSSELNVNALLLGDSALYLCASSLIPSTNTEAFFGQGTRLTVV.

The chain uses TRBV3-1 (or the pseudogene TRBV3-2) and TRBJ2-3; D might be TRBD2 (5 bases). CDR1 is LGHDT and CDR2 is YNNKEL in the germline V gene (reference sequence). The CDR3 runs 14 residues. V shed 4 bases and J shed 6 bases, with 14 bases lying between them. The CDR3 spells CASSRTTSSDTQYF. The CDR3 DNA follows: TGTGCCAGCAGCCGCACTACTAGTTCGGATACGCAGTATTTT.

The chain employs TRBV7-3 and TRBJ2-1, with TRBD1 matching over 7 bases. Germline V gives CDR1 SGHTA, CDR2 FQGTGA. V shed 1 base and J 8 bases; nucleotides not matched to a gene: 8. This CDR3 comprises 15 residues. Here the CDR3 DNA reads TGTGCCAGCAGCTTAAAACAGGGGCGTTTCGATGAGCAGTTCTTC. Amino acid sequence: CASSLKQGRFDEQFF. Supplemented by reference TRBV7-3 and TRBJ2-1, the full variable domain reads GAGVSQTPSNKVTEKGKYVELRCDPISGHTALYWYRQSLGQGPEFLIYFQGTGAADDSGLPNDRFFAVRPEGSVSTLKIQRTERGDSAVYLCASSLKQGRFDEQFFGPGTRLTVL.

The genes are TRBV5-6 and TRBJ2-1, with D unclear. The CDR3 is 12 residues long. V lost 2 bases and J lost 4, with 4 bases in between. Germline V gene data show CDR1 as SGHDT and CDR2 as YYEEEE. CDR3 DNA: TGTGCCAGCAGCTTCAGTTACAATGAGCAGTTCTTC. This encodes CASSFSYNEQFF.

The genes are TRBV7-2 and TRBJ2-7; D is perhaps TRBD1 (7 bases). This CDR3 is built from 17 residues. From germline, CDR1 is SGHTA and CDR2 FQGNSA. V was cut by 6 bases and J by 0 bases, with 21 bases left in between. The CDR3 spells CASSYGWGQGGSYEQYF. The CDR3 bases are TGTGCCAGCAGTTACGGGTGGGGTCAGGGGGGCTCCTACGAGCAGTACTTC.

This chain joins TRBV6-5 and TRBJ2-1; 12 bases are shared with TRBD1. The CDR3 length is 15 residues. Unmatched junction bases numbered 8, after V lost 5 bases and J lost 9 bases. Germline CDR1 MNHEY, CDR2 SVGAGI. The CDR3 loop is CASSQGQGAIGEQFF. The CDR3 nucleotides are TGTGCCAGCAGTCAGGGACAGGGGGCAATTGGTGAGCAGTTCTTC.

The gene calls are TRBV5-1 and TRBJ2-1, with 8 bases aligning to TRBD1. V was clipped by 2 bases and J by 7 bases; unmatched bases: 8. CDR3 length equals 15 residues. The germline CDR1 and CDR2 sequences are SGHRS and YFSETQ. This CDR3 is CASSLPGQAQNEQFF. In nucleotides, the CDR3 is TGCGCCAGCAGCTTACCGGGACAGGCCCAAAATGAGCAGTTCTTC.

A few counts support this clone. The chain employs TRBV5-4 and TRBJ1-6; maybe TRBD1 (5 bases). V was clipped by 4 bases and J by 0 bases, with 23 bases between them. Germline lookup yields CDR1 SGHNT and CDR2 YYREEE (reference sequence). This CDR3 region has 20 residues. The chain's CDR3 is CASSPGGPNKKSSYNSPLHF. The CDR3 DNA reads TGTGCCAGCAGCCCCGGGGGACCGAACAAAAAGAGCTCCTATAATTCACCCCTCCACTTT.

This clone has only one observation. The V and J genes are TRBV2 and TRBJ2-2; 13 positions agree with TRBD2. Trimming took 6 bases from V and 6 from J; bases not matched to a gene: 7. This CDR3 has 16 residues. The V gene's germline CDR1 is SNHLY and CDR2 FYNNEI. The CDR3 loop is CASRTSGGASAGELFF. CDR3 in DNA: TGTGCCAGCAGAACTAGCGGGGGGGCCAGCGCCGGGGAGCTGTTTTTT.

This clone was observed a single time. This chain uses TRBV18 with TRBJ2-1, with 9 bases identical to TRBD1. CDR3 size: 16 residues. CDR1 and CDR2 (germline): KGHSH, LQKENI. The V and J ends lost 4 bases and 6 bases, in that order; junction bases with no gene match: 10. In DNA form, the CDR3 reads TGTGCCAGCTCACGTTTCCGGGACAGGGTTGTCAATGAGCAGTTCTTC. Translating gives CASSRFRDRVVNEQFF.

The rearrangement joins TRBV6-5 to TRBJ1-2, with D maybe TRBD1 (5 bases). V was pared by 11 bases and J by 10 bases, with 26 bases between. There are 14 residues in the CDR3. The germline V gene encodes CDR1 MNHEY and CDR2 SVGAGI. CDR3 protein: CAPKNPRDYFFYTF. The CDR3 coding sequence is TGTGCCCCAAAGAACCCCCGGGACTACTTTTTCTACACCTTC.

The rearrangement uses TRBV27 and TRBJ2-7; D might be TRBD1 (5 bases). The germline V gene encodes CDR1 MNHEY and CDR2 SMNVEV (reference sequence). The germline V and J ends were trimmed by 3 bases and 2 bases, with 11 bases remaining between them. This CDR3 contains 14 residues. CDR3 residues: CASSFGARTYEQYF. In DNA form, the CDR3 reads TGTGCCAGCAGTTTTGGGGCTAGGACCTACGAGCAGTACTTC.

V gene TRBV9 combines with J gene TRBJ2-3; TRBD2 agrees at 11 bases. The CDR3 is 15 residues long. Germline trimming cut 6 bases from V and 1 base from J; bases unmatched to any gene: 4. Germline V gene lookup returns CDR1 SGDLS and CDR2 YYNGEE. CDR3 in amino acids: CASNLSGGGTDTQYF. The CDR3 region has the DNA TGTGCCAGCAACCTTAGCGGGGGGGGCACAGATACGCAGTATTTT.

The chain has TRBV30 and TRBJ1-1; D may be TRBD1 (5 bases). Germline CDR1 GTSNPN, CDR2 SVGIG (reference sequence). The CDR3 loop spans 12 amino acids. V was clipped by 1 base and J by 10 bases, with 13 bases between them. The CDR3 spells CAWSGSDSAAFF. The CDR3 DNA reads TGTGCCTGGAGTGGCTCAGACAGTGCAGCTTTCTTT. The entire variable domain, with the rest obtained from reference TRBV30 and TRBJ1-1, is as follows: SQTIHQWPATLVQPVGSPLSLECTVEGTSNPNLYWYRQAAGRGLQLLFYSVGIGQISSEVPQNLSASRPQDRQFILSSKKLLLSDSGFYLCAWSGSDSAAFFGQGTRLTVV.

The DNA of the CDR3 is TGTGCCAGCAGCCGACTAGCGGGGGTTATAGAGACCCAGTACTTC. This encodes CASSRLAGVIETQYF. The gene calls are TRBV6-5 and TRBJ2-5; the match to TRBD2 covers 12 bases. Unmatched junction bases numbered 6, after V lost 6 bases and J lost 4 bases. The CDR3 has 15 amino acids. Germline CDR1 is MNHEY and CDR2 is SVGAGI.